The sequence of this T cell receptor beta chain was determined in a study of cytomegalovirus exposure and HLA in healthy donors. Findings and limits, study-wide: When analyzed later, the rates of TCR association showed variation by HLA locus, with DRB1 the most and HLA-C the fewest.

CDR1 is SGHTA, CDR2 FQGNSA, per germline. CDR3 length equals 15 residues. V trimming: 4 bases; J trimming: 1 base; junction bases outside the gene matches: 3. With respect to this clone: Its cognate antigen is unknown.

This PCR relied on a set of 60 Vbeta primers and 13 Jbeta primers. Here immunoSEQ multiplex PCR was the method, and the copy in TCRdb shows in-frame clones only, minus some. Of about 120,000 clones listed, approximately 80% are singletons. The receptor's source is a woman between 40 and 50 years old in good health and CMV-seronegative. V is TRBV7-2 and J is TRBJ2-1; TRBD1 aligns across 8 bases. Material for sequencing was PBMCs. The CDR3 DNA reads TGTGCCAGCAGCTCCGGACAGGGTTCCTACAATGAGCAGTTCTTC. Its protein product is CASSSGQGSYNEQFF.